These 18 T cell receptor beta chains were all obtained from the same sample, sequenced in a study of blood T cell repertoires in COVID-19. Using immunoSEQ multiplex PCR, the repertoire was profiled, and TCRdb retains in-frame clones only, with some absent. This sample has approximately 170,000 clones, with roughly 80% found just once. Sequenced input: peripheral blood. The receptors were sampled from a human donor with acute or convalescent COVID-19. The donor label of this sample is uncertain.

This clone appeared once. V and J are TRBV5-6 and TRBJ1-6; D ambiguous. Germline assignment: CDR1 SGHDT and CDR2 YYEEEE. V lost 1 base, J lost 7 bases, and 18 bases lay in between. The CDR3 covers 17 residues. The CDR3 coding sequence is TGTGCCAGCAGCTTGAACGCCAGGCCGGGGAGAAATTCACCCCTCCACTTT. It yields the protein CASSLNARPGRNSPLHF.

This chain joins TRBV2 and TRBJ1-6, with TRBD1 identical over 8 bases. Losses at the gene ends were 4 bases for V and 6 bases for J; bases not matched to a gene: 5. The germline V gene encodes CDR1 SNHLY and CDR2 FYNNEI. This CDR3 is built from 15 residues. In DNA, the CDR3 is TGTGCCAGCAGTGCAGGACAGGGCCCTAATTCACCCCTCCACTTT. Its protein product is CASSAGQGPNSPLHF.

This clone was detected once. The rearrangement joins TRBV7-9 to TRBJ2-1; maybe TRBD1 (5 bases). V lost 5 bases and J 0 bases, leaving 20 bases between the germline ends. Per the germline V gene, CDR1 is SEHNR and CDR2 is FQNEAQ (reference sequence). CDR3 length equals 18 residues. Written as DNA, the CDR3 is TGTGCCAGCAGCGCAAACGACGGACAACGGAGCTCCTACAATGAGCAGTTCTTC. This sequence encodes CASSANDGQRSSYNEQFF.

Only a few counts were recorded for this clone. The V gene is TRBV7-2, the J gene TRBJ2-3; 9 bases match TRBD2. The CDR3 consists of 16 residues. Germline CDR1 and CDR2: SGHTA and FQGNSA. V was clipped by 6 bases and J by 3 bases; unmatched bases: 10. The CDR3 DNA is TGTGCCAGCAGTCCCGATCGCCTAGCGGGAACAGATACGCAGTATTTT. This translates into CASSPDRLAGTDTQYF.

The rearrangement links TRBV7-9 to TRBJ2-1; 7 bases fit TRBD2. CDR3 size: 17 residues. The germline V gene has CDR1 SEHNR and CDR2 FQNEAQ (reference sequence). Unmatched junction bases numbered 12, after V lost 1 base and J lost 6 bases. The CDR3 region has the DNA TGTGCCAGCAGCTTAGAAAGGTTTGCGGGAGAGGTCAATGAGCAGTTCTTC. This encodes CASSLERFAGEVNEQFF.

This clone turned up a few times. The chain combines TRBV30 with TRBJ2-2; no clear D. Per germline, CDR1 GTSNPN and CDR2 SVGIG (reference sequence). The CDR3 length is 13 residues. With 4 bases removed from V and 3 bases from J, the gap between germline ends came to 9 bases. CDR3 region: CAWKPLYTGELFF. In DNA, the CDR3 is TGTGCCTGGAAACCCCTATACACCGGGGAGCTGTTTTTT.

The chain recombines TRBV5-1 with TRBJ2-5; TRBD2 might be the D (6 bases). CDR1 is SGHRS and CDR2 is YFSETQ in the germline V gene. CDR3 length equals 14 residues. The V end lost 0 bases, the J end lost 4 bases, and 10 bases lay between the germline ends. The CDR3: CASSLGTKGETQYF. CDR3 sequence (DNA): TGCGCCAGCAGCTTGGGGACTAAGGGAGAGACCCAGTACTTC.

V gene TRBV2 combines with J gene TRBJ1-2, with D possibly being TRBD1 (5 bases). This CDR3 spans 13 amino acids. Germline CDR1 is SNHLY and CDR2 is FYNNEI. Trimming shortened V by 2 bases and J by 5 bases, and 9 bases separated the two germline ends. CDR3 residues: CASSERQNYGYTF. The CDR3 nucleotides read TGTGCCAGCAGTGAAAGACAGAATTATGGCTACACCTTC.

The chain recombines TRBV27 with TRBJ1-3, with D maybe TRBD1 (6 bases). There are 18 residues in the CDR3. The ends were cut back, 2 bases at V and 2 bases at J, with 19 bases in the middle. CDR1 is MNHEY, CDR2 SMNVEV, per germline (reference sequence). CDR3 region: CASSLKGTSRAPGNTIYF. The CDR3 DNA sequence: TGTGCCAGCAGTTTAAAGGGGACATCGCGGGCCCCTGGAAACACCATATATTTT.

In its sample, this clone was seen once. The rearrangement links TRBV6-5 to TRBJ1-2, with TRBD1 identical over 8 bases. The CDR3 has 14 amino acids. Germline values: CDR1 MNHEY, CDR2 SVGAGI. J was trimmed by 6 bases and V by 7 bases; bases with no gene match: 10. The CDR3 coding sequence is TGTGCCAGCACTCGAGGACAGGGACCCAATGGCTACACCTTC. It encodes CASTRGQGPNGYTF.

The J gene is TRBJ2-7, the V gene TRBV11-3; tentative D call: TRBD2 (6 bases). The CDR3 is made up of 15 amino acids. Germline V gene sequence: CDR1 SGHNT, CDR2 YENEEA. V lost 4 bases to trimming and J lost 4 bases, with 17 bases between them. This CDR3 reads CASSSDGSGDYEQYF. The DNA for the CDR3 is TGTGCCAGCAGCTCAGATGGTAGCGGAGATTACGAGCAGTACTTC.

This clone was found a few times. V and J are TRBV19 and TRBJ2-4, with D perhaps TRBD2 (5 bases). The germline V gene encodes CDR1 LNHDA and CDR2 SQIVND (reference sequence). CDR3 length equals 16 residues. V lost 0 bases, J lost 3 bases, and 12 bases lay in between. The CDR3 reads CASSIEGRTDKNIQYF. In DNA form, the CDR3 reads TGTGCCAGTAGTATAGAGGGGAGAACAGACAAAAACATTCAGTACTTC.

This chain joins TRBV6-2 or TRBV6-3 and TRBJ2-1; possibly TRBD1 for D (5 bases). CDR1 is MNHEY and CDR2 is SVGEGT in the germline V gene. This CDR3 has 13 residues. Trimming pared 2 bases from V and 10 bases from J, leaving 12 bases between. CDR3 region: CASSYPRVGEQFF. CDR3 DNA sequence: TGTGCCAGCAGTTACCCCAGGGTCGGCGAGCAGTTCTTC.

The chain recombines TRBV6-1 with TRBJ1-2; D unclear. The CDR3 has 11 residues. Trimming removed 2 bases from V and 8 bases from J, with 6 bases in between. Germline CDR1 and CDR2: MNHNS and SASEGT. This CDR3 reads CASSEIRGYTF. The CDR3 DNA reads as TGTGCCAGCAGTGAAATCCGGGGCTACACCTTC.

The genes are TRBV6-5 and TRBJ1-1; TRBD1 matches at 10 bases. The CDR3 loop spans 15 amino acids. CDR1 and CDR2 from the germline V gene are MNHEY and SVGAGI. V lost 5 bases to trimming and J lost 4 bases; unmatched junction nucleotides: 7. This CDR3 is CASSQRQGAVTEAFF. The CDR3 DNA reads TGTGCCAGCAGTCAAAGACAGGGGGCGGTCACTGAAGCTTTCTTT.

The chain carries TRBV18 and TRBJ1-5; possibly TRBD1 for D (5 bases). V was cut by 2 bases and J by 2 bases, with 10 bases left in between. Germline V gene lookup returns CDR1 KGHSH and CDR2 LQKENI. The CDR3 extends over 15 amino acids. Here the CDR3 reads CASSPAGNGNQPQHF. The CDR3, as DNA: TGTGCCAGCTCACCAGCAGGGAATGGCAATCAGCCCCAGCATTTT.

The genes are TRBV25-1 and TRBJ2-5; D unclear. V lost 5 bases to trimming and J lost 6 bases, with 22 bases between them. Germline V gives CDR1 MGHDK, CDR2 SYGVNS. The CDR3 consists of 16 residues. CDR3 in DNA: TGTGCCAGCAGTCCTCCCGAGGCATACCAGCGCAAGACCCAGTACTTC. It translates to CASSPPEAYQRKTQYF.

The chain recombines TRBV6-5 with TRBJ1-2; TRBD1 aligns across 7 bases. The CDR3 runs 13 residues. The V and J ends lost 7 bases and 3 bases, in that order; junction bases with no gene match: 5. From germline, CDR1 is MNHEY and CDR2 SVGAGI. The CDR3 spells CASTPTGHYGYTF. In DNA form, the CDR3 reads TGTGCCAGCACTCCGACAGGGCACTATGGCTACACCTTC.